This T cell receptor beta chain emerged from a study of OX40 agonist ivuxolimab in advanced cancers. About the full investigation: Ivuxolimab, which targeted the costimulatory receptor OX40 (CD134), was an agonistic, fully human IgG2 monoclonal antibody. Among the 50 to 55 dose-escalation patients, about 20 had hepatocellular carcinoma, 15 or so melanoma, 9 renal cell carcinoma and 9 head and neck cancer. Intravenous ivuxolimab was administered to patients every 2 weeks at six dose levels: 0.01, 0.1, 0.3, 1.5, 3 and 10 mg/kg. In the dose-escalation cohort, around four fifths of patients were male, and the mean age was roughly 60 years with a range of roughly 20 to 85. Peripheral TCRbeta sequencing aimed to test whether ivuxolimab altered TCR sequence diversity and caused clonal T-cell expansion. Partial responses occurred in three dose-escalation patients, of whom one had hepatocellular carcinoma and two had cutaneous melanoma. Patients were allowed to have had prior anti-PD-1, anti-PD-L1 or anti-CTLA-4 therapy, and more than 35% of the dose-escalation patients had been treated with checkpoint inhibitors. The monotherapy dose-escalation portion (N ≈ 52 patients) of the phase I ivuxolimab trial is reported in the paper. Summary of the overall study and its limitations: In the 0.1-3.0 mg/kg groups, partial responders were among the patients with the lowest normalized peripheral clonal expansion, particularly in CD8+ T cells. Which antigens the clonally expanded peripheral T cells were specific for was not determined. Low levels of normalized T-cell clonal expansion were also shown by some nonresponding patients. At doses of 0.1 to 3.0 mg/kg, clonal expansion of both CD4+ and CD8+ blood T cells was observed from baseline to week 6. After ivuxolimab, expanded clones were on average more numerous among CD8+ T cells than among CD4+ T cells.

Turning to this clone: The antigen it recognizes is unknown. Base qualities were left out, and no much larger clone turns up one base away.

The trial excluded patients who had a history of autoimmune disease or who were on systemic immunosuppression. Peripheral blood for TCR sequencing was collected from all dose cohorts at baseline, on cycle 4 day 1, and on cycle 7 day 1. Samples were obtained from an open-label, multicenter, first-in-human phase I dose-escalation trial of ivuxolimab. Adults with locally advanced or metastatic head and neck squamous cell, hepatocellular, melanoma or renal cell carcinoma were enrolled in the trial. Before TCR sequencing, CD4+ T cells and CD8+ T cells were sorted from peripheral blood as separate populations. To sequence the TCRbeta CDR3 region, genomic DNA was isolated from the sorted cells. The immunoSEQ Assay was used to sequence the TCRbeta CDR3 regions. Not all clones reach the TCRdb copy of this immuneACCESS table, which keeps in-frame sequences only. Checked studies attribute under half of the gap to unresolved V genes and leave the rest unexplained. For this sample there are tens of thousands of clones; over 80% appear just once. Clones ranked in the top ten supply less than 3.5% of the sample.

The specimen was CD4+ or CD8+ T cells sorted from blood, collected in a trial of the OX40 agonist ivuxolimab. The source of this sequence is an adult with an advanced solid tumor such as melanoma, head and neck, liver or kidney cancer.

The CDR3: CASSLRTGVDYEQYF. The DNA reads as follows: TGTGCCAGCAGTCTCCGGACTGGCGTTGACTACGAGCAGTACTTC. Rearrangement joined TRBV27 to TRBJ2-7; TRBD2 could be the D gene, as 5 bases match. At the junction V is shortened by 5 bases and J by 3 bases, with 17 bases in between. The germline V gene (reference sequence) sets CDR1 to MNHEY and CDR2 to SMNVEV. Measured from the cysteine to the phenylalanine, the CDR3 is 15 residues long. The sequence is cut down to CDR3 DNA, 45 bases in frame from base 1.